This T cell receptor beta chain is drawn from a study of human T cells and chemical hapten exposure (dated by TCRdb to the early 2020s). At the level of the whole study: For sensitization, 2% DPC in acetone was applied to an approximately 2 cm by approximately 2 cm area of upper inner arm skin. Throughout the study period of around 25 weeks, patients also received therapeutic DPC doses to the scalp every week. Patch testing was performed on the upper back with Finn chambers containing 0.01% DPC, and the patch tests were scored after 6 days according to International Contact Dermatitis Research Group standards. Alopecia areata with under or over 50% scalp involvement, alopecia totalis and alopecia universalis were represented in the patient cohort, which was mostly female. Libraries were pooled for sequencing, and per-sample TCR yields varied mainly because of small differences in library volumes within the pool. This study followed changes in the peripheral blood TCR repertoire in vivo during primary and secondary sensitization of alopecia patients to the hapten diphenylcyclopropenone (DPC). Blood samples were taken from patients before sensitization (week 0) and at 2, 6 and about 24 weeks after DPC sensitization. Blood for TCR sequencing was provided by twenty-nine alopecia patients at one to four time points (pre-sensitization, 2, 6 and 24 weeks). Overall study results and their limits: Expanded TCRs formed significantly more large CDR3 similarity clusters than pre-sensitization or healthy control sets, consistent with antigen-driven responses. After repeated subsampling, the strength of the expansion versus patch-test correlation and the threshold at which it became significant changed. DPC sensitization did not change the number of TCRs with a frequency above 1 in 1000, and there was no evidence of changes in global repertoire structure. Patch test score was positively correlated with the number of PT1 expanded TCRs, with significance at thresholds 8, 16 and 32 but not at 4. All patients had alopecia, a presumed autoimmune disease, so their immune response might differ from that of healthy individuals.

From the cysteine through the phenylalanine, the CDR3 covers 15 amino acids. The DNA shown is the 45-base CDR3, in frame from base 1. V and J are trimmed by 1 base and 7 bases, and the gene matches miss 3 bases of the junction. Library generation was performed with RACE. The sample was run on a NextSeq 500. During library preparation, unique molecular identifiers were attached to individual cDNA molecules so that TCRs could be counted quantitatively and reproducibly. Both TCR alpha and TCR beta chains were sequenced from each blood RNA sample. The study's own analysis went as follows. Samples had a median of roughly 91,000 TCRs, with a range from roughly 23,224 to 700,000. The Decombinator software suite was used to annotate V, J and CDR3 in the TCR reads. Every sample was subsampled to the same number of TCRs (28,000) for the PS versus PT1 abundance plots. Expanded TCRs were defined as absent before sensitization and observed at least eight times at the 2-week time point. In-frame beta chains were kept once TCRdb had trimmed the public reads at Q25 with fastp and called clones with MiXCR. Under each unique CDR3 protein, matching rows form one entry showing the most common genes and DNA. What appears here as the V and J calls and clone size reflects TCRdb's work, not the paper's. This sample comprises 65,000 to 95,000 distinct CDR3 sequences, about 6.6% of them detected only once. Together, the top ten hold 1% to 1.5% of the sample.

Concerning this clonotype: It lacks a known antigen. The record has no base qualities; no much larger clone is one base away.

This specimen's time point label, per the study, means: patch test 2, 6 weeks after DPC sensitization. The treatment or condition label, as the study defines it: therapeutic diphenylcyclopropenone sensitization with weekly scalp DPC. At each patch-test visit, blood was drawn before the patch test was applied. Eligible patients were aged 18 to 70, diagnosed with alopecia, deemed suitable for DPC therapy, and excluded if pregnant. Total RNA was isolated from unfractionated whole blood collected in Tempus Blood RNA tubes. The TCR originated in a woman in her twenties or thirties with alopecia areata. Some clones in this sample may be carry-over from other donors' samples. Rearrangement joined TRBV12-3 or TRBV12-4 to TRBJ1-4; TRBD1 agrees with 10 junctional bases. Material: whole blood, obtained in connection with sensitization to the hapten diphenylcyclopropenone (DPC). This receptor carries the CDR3 CASSLVDRGSEKLFF. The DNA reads TGTGCCAGCAGTTTAGTGGACAGGGGGAGTGAAAAACTGTTTTTT.